One sample yielded the 9 T cell receptor beta chains listed below, sequenced in a study of blood T cell repertoires in COVID-19. This table comes from immunoSEQ multiplex PCR, and its TCRdb copy is limited to in-frame clones, with some not included. Of roughly 100,000 clones in the sample, roughly 79% were seen once. Sequenced sample: peripheral blood. The receptors here all came from an elderly man with COVID-19, enrolled during active disease.

This chain connects TRBV6-2 or TRBV6-3 to TRBJ1-4; D ambiguous. The CDR3 is 13 amino acids. V shed 5 bases and J shed 11 bases, with 15 bases lying between them. Germline V gives CDR1 MNHEY, CDR2 SVGEGT. The CDR3 region is CASSQLSAGKLFF. The CDR3 nucleotides read TGTGCCAGCAGTCAACTTAGTGCGGGGAAACTGTTTTTT.

This clone showed up just once. The rearrangement uses TRBV21-1 and TRBJ2-2; the D call in the table, TRBD1, was not verified against the DNA. TRBV21-1 is noted as a pseudogene. The CDR3 covers 15 residues. The CDR3 region is CASSGGTGGTGELFF. The CDR3 DNA reads TGTGCCAGCAGCGGCGGGACAGGGGGCACCGGGGAGCTGTTTTTT.

The chain uses TRBV28 and TRBJ2-6; D is perhaps TRBD1 (6 bases). There are 16 residues in the CDR3. Germline CDR1 and CDR2: MDHEN and SYDVKM. The ends were cut back, 5 bases at V and 3 bases at J, with 14 bases in the middle. CDR3 region: CASSPLRGGGANVLTF. The CDR3, as DNA: TGTGCCAGCAGTCCCCTCAGGGGTGGTGGGGCCAACGTCCTGACTTTC. The variable domain in full, completed from reference TRBV28 and TRBJ2-6, reads DVKVTQSSRYLVKRTGEKVFLECVQDMDHENMFWYRQDPGLGLRLIYFSYDVKMKEKGDIPEGYSVSREKKERFSLILESASTNQTSMYLCASSPLRGGGANVLTFGAGSRLTVL.

The CDR3 loop is CASSQVTGGYTF. The CDR3 nucleotides read TGTGCCAGCAGCCAAGTGACGGGAGGCTACACCTTC. The J gene is TRBJ1-2, the V gene TRBV3-1 (or the pseudogene TRBV3-2); D gene ambiguous. CDR3 length: 12 amino acids. Per the germline V gene, CDR1 is LGHDT and CDR2 is YNNKEL (reference sequence). The V gene lost 1 base and the J gene lost 8 bases, with 8 bases spanning the gap.

This clone was detected many times. V usage is TRBV10-1 and J usage is TRBJ2-7, with TRBD1 matching 10 bases. Germline V gene sequence: CDR1 WNHNN, CDR2 SYGVQD (reference sequence). The CDR3 is 14 residues long. V was pared by 3 bases and J by 3 bases, with 2 bases of the junction left unmatched. CDR3 in DNA: TGCGCCAGCAGTGACGGGACAGGGGTCTACGAGCAGTACTTC. This gives the protein CASSDGTGVYEQYF.

This sequence joins TRBV19 and TRBJ2-7; D may be TRBD1 (5 bases). The germline V gene has CDR1 LNHDA and CDR2 SQIVND (reference sequence). The CDR3 length is 14 residues. Trimming removed 5 bases from V and 0 bases from J, with 11 bases in between. The CDR3 sequence: CASSPRQYSYEQYF. The CDR3 nucleotides read TGTGCCAGTAGTCCAAGACAGTACTCCTACGAGCAGTACTTC.

The chain joins TRBV2 to TRBJ2-1; the D gene is possibly TRBD1 (5 bases). Germline lookup yields CDR1 SNHLY and CDR2 FYNNEI. This CDR3 region has 14 residues. V lost 1 base and J lost 5, with 9 bases in between. The CDR3 region has the DNA TGTGCCAGCAGTGAAGGGGGCGGCAACAATGAGCAGTTCTTC. This codes for CASSEGGGNNEQFF.

This clone came up a few times. This rearrangement joins TRBV5-1 to TRBJ1-6; 10 bases match TRBD1. Germline lookup yields CDR1 SGHRS and CDR2 YFSETQ. CDR3 length: 16 amino acids. V lost 0 bases, J lost 7 bases, and 4 bases stayed unmatched. This CDR3 reads CASSLEGQGSNSPLHF. The CDR3 DNA is TGCGCCAGCAGCTTGGAGGGACAGGGGAGCAATTCACCCCTCCACTTT.

The gene calls are TRBV2 and TRBJ2-2; 7 nucleotides match TRBD1. The length of the CDR3 is 17 residues. V was pared by 2 bases and J by 0 bases, with 6 bases of the junction left unmatched. Germline-derived CDR1 and CDR2 are SNHLY and FYNNEI. CDR3 nucleotide sequence: TGTGCCAGCAGTGAAACCCGACAGGGTACGAACACCGGGGAGCTGTTTTTT. Protein sequence: CASSETRQGTNTGELFF. Looking up the rest from reference TRBV2 and TRBJ2-2 gives the full variable domain: EPEVTQTPSHQVTQMGQEVILRCVPISNHLYFYWYRQILGQKVEFLVSFYNNEISEKSEIFDDQFSVERPDGSNFTLKIRSTKLEDSAMYFCASSETRQGTNTGELFFGEGSRLTVL.